This is a list of T cell receptor beta chains from one sample in a study of blood T cell repertoires in COVID-19. Sequencing was performed with immunoSEQ multiplex PCR; in TCRdb, only in-frame clones are kept and a portion is missing. The table records about 90,000 clones, more than 70% of them present only once. The specimen was peripheral blood. Every receptor here comes from a man aged 50 to 59 with COVID-19, enrolled during active disease. Each CDR3 is given with its conserved first and last residue. D genes are given only for firm matches.

>TRBJ2-7|TRBD1|TRBV19
TGTGCCAGTAGTGCCCCCGGGACAGGGGCCGCCTACGAGCAGTACTTC
CASSAPGTGAAYEQYF
>TRBJ1-5|TRBD1|TRBV27
TGTGCCAGCAGCTTACGACAGGGAGGTAATCAGCCCCAGCATTTT
CASSLRQGGNQPQHF
>TRBJ1-4|NA|TRBV7-9
TGTGCCACCCAGGACAGCGGCCTTGAAAAACTGTTTTTT
CATQDSGLEKLFF
>TRBJ2-3|NA|TRBV6-4
TGTGCCAGCAGTGACCAGGCGGGGGCCGCGGAGTATTTT
CASSDQAGAAEYF
>TRBJ2-5|TRBD1|TRBV10-3
TGTGCCATCAGTGAGTCTGTAGGGGGCGGTGAGACCCAGTACTTC
CAISESVGGGETQYF
>TRBJ2-2|TRBD2|TRBV5-6
TGTGCCAGCAGCAAGGGACTAGCGGCGAACACCGGGGAGCTGTTTTTT
CASSKGLAANTGELFF
>TRBJ2-5|TRBD2|TRBV2
TGTGCCAGCAGTGAAGAGGCTAGCGGGGGGGCTCTGGGAGAGACCCAGTACTTC
CASSEEASGGALGETQYF
>TRBJ1-5|NA|TRBV10-3
TGTGCCATCAGTGATAGAAATCAGCCCCAGCATTTT
CAISDRNQPQHF
>TRBJ1-3|TRBD1|TRBV5-5
TGTGCCAGCAGCAACAAACAGGGGGCGACAGGAAACACCATATATTTT
CASSNKQGATGNTIYF
>TRBJ2-2|NA|TRBV7-2
TGTGCCAGCAGCCCCACAAACACCGGGGAGCTGTTTTTT
CASSPTNTGELFF
>TRBJ2-5|NA|TRBV7-3
TGTGCCAGCGCCGGGGGTCCGAAAGAGACCCAGTACTTC
CASAGGPKETQYF
>TRBJ1-6|NA|TRBV6-6
TGTGCCAGCAGTTACGGCAGGGACTATAATTCACCCCTCCACTTT
CASSYGRDYNSPLHF
>TRBJ1-6|TRBD1|TRBV30
TGTGCCTGGTCCGGACAGGGCACTTCACCCCTCCACTTT
CAWSGQGTSPLHF
>TRBJ2-7|TRBD1|TRBV10-3
TGTGCCATCAGTGAGTTGGACAGGGGTGGCGAGCAGTACTTC
CAISELDRGGEQYF
>TRBJ1-5|NA|TRBV12-3/TRBV12-4
TGTGCCAGCAGTTACAGTACCAATCAGCCCCAGCATTTT
CASSYSTNQPQHF